These 6 T cell receptor beta chains came from one sample sequenced in a study of neurological immune-mediated disorders. TCRdb used MiXCR to reprocess the 5' RACE reads, holding one entry per CDR3 protein. The sample has about 20,000 distinct CDR3 sequences, less than 3.5% seen once. Sequencing input: PBMCs. These receptors were taken from a young woman with multiple sclerosis.

The chain combines TRBV7-9 with TRBJ2-1; 10 nucleotides match TRBD1. Germline V lookup: CDR1 SEHNR, CDR2 FQNEAQ (reference sequence). The CDR3 is 19 residues long. The V gene end was trimmed by 6 bases and the J gene end by 5 bases; junction bases not matched to a gene: 19. CDR3 nucleotide sequence: TGTGCCAGCAGTCTTATCTGGGGAAAACCGGGACAGGGGAACAATGAGCAGTTCTTC. It encodes CASSLIWGKPGQGNNEQFF.

By proportion, this clonotype is medium-sized (0.01 to 0.1%). The chain joins TRBV28 to TRBJ2-4, with no clear D. Germline CDR1 and CDR2: MDHEN and SYDVKM. This CDR3 has 14 residues. Trimming pared 5 bases from V and 2 bases from J, leaving 10 bases between. CDR3: CASSPPSPKNIQYF. DNA of the CDR3: TGTGCCAGCAGTCCTCCCTCGCCCAAAAACATTCAGTACTTC.

This clonotype was seen many times. The CDR3 region has the DNA TGCAGTGCTAGGACTAGCGGGACAGATACGCAGTATTTT. It translates to CSARTSGTDTQYF. J is TRBJ2-3 and V is TRBV20-1; 10 bases are shared with TRBD2. The CDR3 consists of 13 residues. V lost 3 bases and J lost 3; bases outside the gene matches: 0. Germline-derived CDR1 and CDR2 are DFQATT and SNEGSKA (reference sequence).

This clonotype was recorded at least ten times. The chain joins TRBV20-1 to TRBJ2-3, with TRBD2 identical over 12 bases. The trim removed 6 bases at V and 7 bases at J, leaving 8 bases unmatched. From germline, CDR1 is DFQATT and CDR2 SNEGSKA (reference sequence). The CDR3 spans 14 residues. Written as DNA, the CDR3 is TGCAGTGCGCGGACTAGCGGGACCCGGAATACGCAGTATTTT. Translated, it gives CSARTSGTRNTQYF.

This clonotype has a count of ten or more. The chain couples TRBV5-8 to TRBJ2-5; D uncertain. This CDR3 spans 14 amino acids. Trimming left V 1 base short and J 2 bases short, with 9 bases between. Germline loops: CDR1 SGHTS, CDR2 YDEGEE. CDR3 sequence (DNA): TGTGCCAGCAGCTTGATCCCAGTTCAAGAGACCCAGTACTTC. Amino acid sequence: CASSLIPVQETQYF. Combining the CDR3 with reference TRBV5-8 and TRBJ2-5 gives the whole variable domain EAGVTQSPTHLIKTRGQQATLRCSPISGHTSVYWYQQALGLGLQFLLWYDEGEERNRGNFPPRFSGRQFPNYSSELNVNALELEDSALYLCASSLIPVQETQYFGPGTRLLVL.

By sample share, this clonotype is medium-sized (0.01 to 0.1%). V and J are TRBV7-9 and TRBJ1-4; D remains ambiguous. The CDR3 is 14 amino acids. V was clipped by 7 bases and J by 7 bases, with 16 bases between them. The germline V gene encodes CDR1 SEHNR and CDR2 FQNEAQ (reference sequence). The CDR3 nucleotides read TGTGCCAGCACCTCTAGCTTCAGTCGTGAAAAACTGTTTTTT. It encodes CASTSSFSREKLFF.